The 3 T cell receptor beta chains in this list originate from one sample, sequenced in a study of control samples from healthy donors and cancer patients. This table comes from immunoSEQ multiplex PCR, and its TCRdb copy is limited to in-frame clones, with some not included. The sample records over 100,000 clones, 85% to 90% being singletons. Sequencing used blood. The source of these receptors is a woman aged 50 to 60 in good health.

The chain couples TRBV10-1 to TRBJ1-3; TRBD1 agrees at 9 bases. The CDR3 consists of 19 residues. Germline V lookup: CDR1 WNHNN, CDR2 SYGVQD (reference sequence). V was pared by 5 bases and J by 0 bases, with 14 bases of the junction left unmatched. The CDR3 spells CASSTTGGFPPYSGNTIYF. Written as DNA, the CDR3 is TGCGCCAGCAGTACAACAGGGGGCTTCCCTCCTTACTCTGGAAACACCATATATTTT.

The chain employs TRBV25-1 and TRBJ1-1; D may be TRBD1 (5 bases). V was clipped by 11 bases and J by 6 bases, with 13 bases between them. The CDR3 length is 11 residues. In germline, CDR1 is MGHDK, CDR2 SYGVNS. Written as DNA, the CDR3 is TGTGCCCCCGGGGGGTGGTCTGAAGCTTTCTTT. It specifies CAPGGWSEAFF.

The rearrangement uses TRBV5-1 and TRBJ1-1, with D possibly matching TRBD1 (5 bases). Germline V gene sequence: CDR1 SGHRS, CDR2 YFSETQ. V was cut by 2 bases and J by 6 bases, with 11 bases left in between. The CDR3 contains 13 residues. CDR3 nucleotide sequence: TGCGCCAGCAGCTTAGGAGGGGTCGCTGAAGCTTTCTTT. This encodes CASSLGGVAEAFF. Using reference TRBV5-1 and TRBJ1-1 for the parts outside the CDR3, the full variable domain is KAGVTQTPRYLIKTRGQQVTLSCSPISGHRSVSWYQQTPGQGLQFLFEYFSETQRNKGNFPGRFSGRQFSNSRSEMNVSTLELGDSALYLCASSLGGVAEAFFGQGTRLTVV.